This T cell receptor beta chain was recovered during a study of T cells in narcolepsy (dated by TCRdb to 2017 to 2018). Regarding the research as a whole: Patients with narcolepsy type 1 or type 2 (NT1, NT2) were enrolled in the study together with healthy control donors. To look for autoreactive T cells in narcolepsy patients that target self-antigens of hypocretin neurons (hypocretin, TRIB2), the study used TCR Vbeta sequencing to follow clonotypes in blood and CSF.

For TCR Vbeta sequencing, memory CD4+ T cells were sorted ex vivo from the peripheral blood of both healthy controls and narcolepsy patients. The germline V gene sets CDR1 to KGHSY and CDR2 to FQNENV. Compared with germline, V lacks 4 bases and J lacks 3 bases; bases without a gene match: 7. The CDR3 starts with the cysteine, ends with the phenylalanine, and has 15 residues. The retained sequence is limited to the CDR3, 45 bases, with the frame set at the first base. Worth noting for this clone: Its antigen is unknown. Base-call qualities are not available, and no considerably larger clone is one nucleotide away.

The library was made by the immunoSEQ multiplex PCR assay. TCRdb stores this immuneACCESS table with in-frame sequences only. Part of the clones is absent; in the studies checked, under half of the shortfall reflects unresolved V genes, and no reason is known for the rest. The sample has 31,000 or so clones on record, 85% to 90% of them singletons. The leading ten clones occupy 0.95% to 1.5% of the sample. On the study overall, not on this receptor specifically: No sequences matching autoreactive T cell clones were present in some of the blood memory CD4+ repertoires from patients and controls. Numbers of sequenced blood memory CD4+ clonotypes were comparable, with averages of 38,000 to 40,000 in patients and 33,354 in controls. In plots comparing CSF and blood CD4+ T cell clonotypes from the same patient, HCRT-specific and TRIB2-specific autoreactive clonotypes were highlighted. According to the report, autoreactive clonotypes were detected serially in the blood of the same patients and of different patients, but not in healthy controls.

The rearranged chain carries TRBV16 and TRBJ1-1, and 8 junction bases match TRBD1. Sequenced input: CD45RA- memory CD4+ T cells from PBMCs. This sample's cell subset or site label indicates: memory T cells sorted ex vivo from peripheral blood. The receptor was isolated from a human donor with narcolepsy. The CDR3 amino acid sequence is: CASSLTGQGDTEAFF. The nucleotide sequence is given as TGTGCCAGCAGCCTGACCGGACAGGGCGACACTGAAGCTTTCTTT.